These 31 T cell receptor beta chains share one sample of origin, sequenced in a study of cytomegalovirus exposure and HLA in healthy donors. The PCR was carried out with 60 Vbeta primers and 13 Jbeta primers. The assay was immunoSEQ multiplex PCR, and TCRdb's table has in-frame clones only and misses some. This sample has around 120,000 clones, with around 73% found just once. Sequencing input: PBMCs. Receptor source: a human donor in good health.

The V gene is TRBV7-2, the J gene TRBJ2-7; the D gene is possibly TRBD1 (5 bases). The CDR3 sequence is 15 residues long. Looked up from germline, CDR1 is SGHTA and CDR2 is FQGNSA. V dropped 1 base and J dropped 1 base, with 11 bases sitting between them. The CDR3 region has the DNA TGTGCCAGCAGCTTAGTCGGCAGGGTGTCCTACGAGCAGTACTTC. Encoded protein: CASSLVGRVSYEQYF.

This chain connects TRBV5-1 to TRBJ1-1; D may be TRBD1 (5 bases). The CDR3 has 14 amino acids. CDR1 SGHRS and CDR2 YFSETQ come from the germline V gene. V shed 0 bases and J shed 4 bases, with 10 bases lying between them. CDR3 sequence: CASSLGGASTEAFF. CDR3 bases: TGCGCCAGCAGCTTGGGGGGCGCGAGCACTGAAGCTTTCTTT.

This clone was counted between two and nine times. This chain uses TRBV6-5 with TRBJ2-7, with TRBD2 identical over 8 bases. This CDR3 is built from 14 residues. J gave up 0 bases and V 6 bases, and 4 bases lay outside the gene matches. Germline CDR1 reads MNHEY; CDR2 reads SVGAGI. The DNA for the CDR3 is TGTGCCAGCAGGACTAGCGCGAGCTCCTACGAGCAGTACTTC. This encodes CASRTSASSYEQYF.

The V gene is TRBV6-5, the J gene TRBJ2-7; 13 positions agree with TRBD2. J was trimmed by 4 bases and V by 2 bases; bases with no gene match: 5. The CDR3 totals 16 residues. Germline V gives CDR1 MNHEY, CDR2 SVGAGI. CDR3 in amino acids: CASSYMGLAGIYEQYF. The CDR3 coding sequence is TGTGCCAGCAGTTACATGGGACTAGCGGGAATTTACGAGCAGTACTTC.

The V call is TRBV4-1, the J call TRBJ2-7; TRBD1 matches at 11 bases. This CDR3 has 17 amino acids. Germline V lookup: CDR1 MGHRA, CDR2 YSYEKL. The V and J ends lost 1 base and 0 bases, in that order; junction bases with no gene match: 5. The CDR3 coding sequence is TGCGCCAGCAGCCAAGGTTTCGGGACAGGGGGCTCCTACGAGCAGTACTTC. It specifies CASSQGFGTGGSYEQYF.

The chain employs TRBV2 and TRBJ2-5; 13 nucleotides agree with TRBD2. Germline V gene lookup returns CDR1 SNHLY and CDR2 FYNNEI. J lost 1 base, V lost 4 bases, and 9 bases had no gene match. CDR3 length: 18 residues. CDR3 region: CASSGHPGLAGAQETQYF. The CDR3 bases are TGTGCCAGCAGTGGTCACCCCGGACTAGCGGGAGCCCAAGAGACCCAGTACTTC.

The J gene is TRBJ1-3, the V gene TRBV6-5; D unclear. Germline CDR1 and CDR2: MNHEY and SVGAGI. V was cut by 0 bases and J by 0 bases, with 6 bases left in between. This CDR3 comprises 15 residues. The CDR3 spells CASSYSKSSGNTIYF. CDR3 sequence (DNA): TGTGCCAGCAGTTACTCCAAGAGCTCTGGAAACACCATATATTTT.

V is TRBV29-1 and J is TRBJ2-3, with 13 bases identical to TRBD2. The CDR3 is 14 residues long. Per germline, CDR1 SQVTM and CDR2 ANQGSEA. The V segment lost 7 bases and the J segment 2 bases; nucleotides outside the gene matches: 3. The CDR3 region has the DNA TGCAGCGCTGGACTAGCGGGAGTCACAGATACGCAGTATTTT. Its protein product is CSAGLAGVTDTQYF.

A few counts support this clone. CDR3 region: CASSLFLGGRESYEQYF. In DNA, the CDR3 is TGTGCCAGCAGCTTGTTTTTGGGGGGGCGCGAGTCCTACGAGCAGTACTTC. V gene TRBV5-5 combines with J gene TRBJ2-5; weak D call: TRBD2 (7 bases). The better agreement between TRBJ2-7 and the DNA end casts doubt on the J call. The CDR3 runs to 17 residues. Germline lookup yields CDR1 SGHKS and CDR2 YYEKEE (reference sequence).

The CDR3 nucleotides are TGTGCCAGCAGCGTAGCGTCCGGCTCTGGAAACACCATATATTTT. This encodes CASSVASGSGNTIYF. The J gene is TRBJ1-3, the V gene TRBV9; D gene unclear. Germline V gene lookup returns CDR1 SGDLS and CDR2 YYNGEE. Trimming stripped 0 bases from V and 0 bases from J, with 7 bases between. The CDR3 is 15 residues long.

Turning to this clone: Distinct nucleotide sequences in the sample also encode this CDR3. The gene calls are TRBV6-5 and TRBJ1-2; 11 nucleotides align to TRBD1. V gave up 0 bases and J gave up 4 bases; unmatched junction bases: 4. Germline assignment: CDR1 MNHEY and CDR2 SVGAGI. The CDR3 covers 16 residues. CDR3 sequence (DNA): TGTGCCAGCAGTTACTCGAGGACAGGGGGCTCCTATGGCTACACCTTC. Protein product: CASSYSRTGGSYGYTF.

This clone occurred a few times. The V call is TRBV4-3, the J call TRBJ2-1; D remains ambiguous. CDR1 is LGHNA and CDR2 is YSLEER in the germline V gene. This CDR3 spans 16 amino acids. Trimming stripped 3 bases from V and 5 bases from J, with 17 bases between. The CDR3: CASSHQVGEPHNEQFF. The CDR3, as DNA: TGCGCCAGCAGCCACCAAGTTGGTGAGCCCCACAATGAGCAGTTCTTC.

This clone showed up just a few times. V gene TRBV7-6 combines with J gene TRBJ2-7; D gene ambiguous. Trimming left V 5 bases short and J 3 bases short, with 11 bases between. The CDR3 is 13 residues long. CDR1 is SGHVS, CDR2 FNYEAQ, per germline. In DNA form, the CDR3 reads TGTGCCAGCAGCCCCTCGAGACTCTACGAGCAGTACTTC. Translated, it gives CASSPSRLYEQYF. The variable domain in full, with the rest retrieved from reference TRBV7-6 and TRBJ2-7, is GAGVSQSPRYKVTKRGQDVALRCDPISGHVSLYWYRQALGQGPEFLTYFNYEAQQDKSGLPNDRFSAERPEGSISTLTIQRTEQRDSAMYRCASSPSRLYEQYFGPGTRLTVT.

The V and J genes are TRBV7-9 and TRBJ2-7, with 9 bases matching TRBD1. The CDR3 contains 14 residues. Per germline, CDR1 SEHNR and CDR2 FQNEAQ (reference sequence). J lost 5 bases, V lost 11 bases, and 13 bases had no gene match. The CDR3, as DNA: TGTGCCGGATCCCCGGGACAGGGATGGAACGAGCAGTACTTC. Protein product: CAGSPGQGWNEQYF.

The chain is built from TRBV7-2 and TRBJ2-1, with 7 bases fitting TRBD2. Germline loops: CDR1 SGHTA, CDR2 FQGNSA. This CDR3 contains 15 residues. The junction had 15 bases not matched to a gene; V was cut back by 10 bases and J by 6 bases. CDR3 protein: CATQPASGIPNEQFF. The CDR3 DNA reads as TGTGCCACCCAACCCGCGAGCGGGATCCCCAATGAGCAGTTCTTC.

This clone was seen only a few times. This rearrangement joins TRBV4-2 to TRBJ2-5, with 10 bases lining up with TRBD2. The CDR3 covers 21 residues. Unmatched junction bases numbered 20, after V lost 0 bases and J lost 4 bases. Germline V CDR1 and CDR2: LGHNA, YNFKEQ. CDR3 sequence reads: CASSQEGLSMFKRGGGETQYF. The CDR3 DNA reads as TGTGCCAGCAGCCAAGAGGGATTGTCGATGTTTAAGCGGGGGGGTGGAGAGACCCAGTACTTC.

V is TRBV29-1 and J is TRBJ1-1, with D possibly matching TRBD1 (6 bases). CDR3 length equals 12 residues. Germline CDR1 is SQVTM and CDR2 is ANQGSEA. This CDR3 reads CRAGAGNTEAFF. CDR3 DNA sequence: TGCAGGGCGGGGGCAGGGAACACTGAAGCTTTCTTT.

The chain recombines TRBV7-2 with TRBJ1-2; 8 bases are shared with TRBD1. V dropped 5 bases and J dropped 4; count of bases not matched to a gene: 9. The length of the CDR3 is 15 residues. Germline assignment: CDR1 SGHTA and CDR2 FQGNSA. The CDR3 is CASSPDRVGFYGYTF. DNA of the CDR3: TGTGCCAGCAGCCCGGACAGGGTTGGGTTCTATGGCTACACCTTC.

This chain uses TRBV10-1 with TRBJ2-1, with D perhaps TRBD2 (5 bases). Trimming took off 9 bases at V and 2 bases at J, with 11 bases between the two ends. The germline V gene encodes CDR1 WNHNN and CDR2 SYGVQD (reference sequence). The CDR3 consists of 13 residues. CDR3: CARDPGTYNEQFF. CDR3 nucleotides: TGCGCCAGAGACCCGGGGACCTACAATGAGCAGTTCTTC.

The chain is built from TRBV7-2 and TRBJ2-7; 9 positions match TRBD1. The germline V gene has CDR1 SGHTA and CDR2 FQGNSA. This CDR3 has 15 amino acids. V lost 5 bases and J lost 2; bases outside the gene matches: 7. CDR3 sequence: CASSQGQGRTYEQYF. The CDR3 DNA sequence: TGTGCCAGCAGCCAGGGACAGGGTAGGACCTACGAGCAGTACTTC.

The count of this clone is one. The rearrangement uses TRBV5-1 and TRBJ2-3; 9 bases match TRBD1. This CDR3 is built from 15 residues. V lost 2 bases and J lost 4; bases outside the gene matches: 5. CDR1 is SGHRS, CDR2 YFSETQ, per germline. The CDR3 DNA follows: TGCGCCAGCAGCTTAAGGGACAGGGTCCCAGATACGCAGTATTTT. Protein product: CASSLRDRVPDTQYF.

The chain combines TRBV6-8 with TRBJ2-5; D might be TRBD2 (7 bases). The J call could be wrong; TRBJ2-7 is a better fit for the DNA end. This CDR3 spans 15 amino acids. Looked up from germline, CDR1 is MNHGY and CDR2 is SAAAGT. CDR3 nucleotides: TGTGCCAGCAGCCCACGGGGGGCTGGGGCGGACGAGCAGTACTTC. This codes for CASSPRGAGADEQYF.

The J gene is TRBJ1-5, the V gene TRBV27; tentative D call: TRBD1 (5 bases). Germline loops: CDR1 MNHEY, CDR2 SMNVEV (reference sequence). The CDR3 runs to 14 residues. V was clipped by 2 bases and J by 4 bases, with 9 bases between them. CDR3 in amino acids: CASSLGASNQPQHF. The CDR3 DNA reads TGTGCCAGCAGTTTAGGGGCCTCAAATCAGCCCCAGCATTTT.

The chain uses TRBV6-5 and TRBJ2-7, with 7 bases aligning to TRBD1. Trimming took 7 bases from V and 2 from J; bases not matched to a gene: 8. Germline CDR1 and CDR2: MNHEY and SVGAGI. CDR3 length: 14 residues. CDR3 sequence (DNA): TGTGCCAGCAAAGAGGGAACAGGGGCCTACGAGCAGTACTTC. It yields the protein CASKEGTGAYEQYF.

CDR3 residues: CASSTLAGGRNEQFF. In DNA, the CDR3 is TGTGCCAGCAGCACACTAGCGGGGGGGCGAAATGAGCAGTTCTTC. The chain has TRBV7-2 and TRBJ2-1, with 13 bases matching TRBD2. CDR3 length: 15 amino acids. V lost 5 bases to trimming and J lost 7 bases; unmatched junction nucleotides: 5. Germline loops: CDR1 SGHTA, CDR2 FQGNSA.

Regarding this clone: One junction end does not reproduce the germline sequence, and a read error may be involved. Other DNA sequences from this sample encode an identical CDR3 as well. The gene calls are TRBV7-7 and TRBJ2-5; D might be TRBD1 (6 bases). Germline-derived CDR1 and CDR2 are SSHAT and FNYEAQ (reference sequence). The CDR3 covers 14 residues. The CDR3 DNA follows: TGTGCTAGCAGCTTAGTGACAGGCTTGGAGACCCAGTACTTC. As protein: CASSLVTGLETQYF.

The CDR3 DNA reads TGTGCCTGGAGTCCACGGGGACAGCTCAATCAGCCCCAGCATTTT. Its protein is CAWSPRGQLNQPQHF. J is TRBJ1-5 and V is TRBV30; 7 nucleotides align to TRBD1. V lost 2 bases, J lost 3 bases, and 7 bases stayed unmatched. In germline, CDR1 is GTSNPN, CDR2 SVGIG (reference sequence). The CDR3 spans 15 residues. Filled out from reference TRBV30 and TRBJ1-5, the complete variable domain reads SQTIHQWPATLVQPVGSPLSLECTVEGTSNPNLYWYRQAAGRGLQLLFYSVGIGQISSEVPQNLSASRPQDRQFILSSKKLLLSDSGFYLCAWSPRGQLNQPQHFGDGTRLSIL.

The chain uses TRBV7-6 and TRBJ1-2; possibly TRBD1 for D (5 bases). The V gene lost 5 bases and the J gene lost 0 bases, with 7 bases spanning the gap. This CDR3 has 13 amino acids. CDR1 and CDR2 from the germline V gene are SGHVS and FNYEAQ. The CDR3 is CASSDRANYGYTF. For the CDR3, the DNA is TGTGCCAGCAGCGACAGAGCTAACTATGGCTACACCTTC.

The chain combines TRBV11-3 with TRBJ2-1; TRBD1 matches at 12 bases. J gave up 9 bases and V 1 base, and 4 bases lay outside the gene matches. CDR1 is SGHNT and CDR2 is YENEEA in the germline V gene. CDR3 length: 15 residues. Here the CDR3 reads CASSLGDRGRGEQFF. The CDR3 nucleotides are TGTGCCAGCAGCTTAGGGGACAGGGGGCGAGGTGAGCAGTTCTTC. Looking up the rest from reference TRBV11-3 and TRBJ2-1 gives the full variable domain: EAGVVQSPRYKIIEKKQPVAFWCNPISGHNTLYWYLQNLGQGPELLIRYENEEAVDDSQLPKDRFSAERLKGVDSTLKIQPAELGDSAVYLCASSLGDRGRGEQFFGPGTRLTVL.

The chain employs TRBV5-1 and TRBJ1-1; no definite D call. Trimming left V 0 bases short and J 1 base short, with 7 bases between. This CDR3 has 14 amino acids. Germline values: CDR1 SGHRS, CDR2 YFSETQ. CDR3 loop: CASSLGSKNTEAFF. In nucleotides, the CDR3 is TGCGCCAGCAGCTTGGGCAGTAAGAACACTGAAGCTTTCTTT.

This clone was seen a few times. The J gene is TRBJ1-4, the V gene TRBV9; 12 bases line up with TRBD1. The length of the CDR3 is 23 residues. Trimming removed 0 bases from V and 5 bases from J; junction bases left unmatched: 23. Germline V gives CDR1 SGDLS, CDR2 YYNGEE. CDR3 DNA: TGTGCCAGCAGCGTAGGAGTTGGGGCGGGACAGGGGGCATCTATGAGAAGAAATGAAAAACTGTTTTTT. It codes for CASSVGVGAGQGASMRRNEKLFF.